These T cell receptor beta chains were read from a single sample in a study of lymphopenia after photon versus proton radiotherapy. Sequencing was performed with immunoSEQ multiplex PCR; in TCRdb, only in-frame clones are kept and a portion is missing. Of tens of thousands of clones listed, about 88% are singletons. The source material was peripheral blood, sampled from a patient treated with photon-based radiotherapy. These receptors were obtained from a woman aged 45-65 years with cholangiocarcinoma. Both conserved end residues are part of each CDR3. The D gene is left open where the match is weak. For some rows the clone size is stated as once, few or many, or as a class when expanded; others skip it.

>TRBV7-2|TRBJ2-1|TRBD1|.
CASSRGGLENEQFF
TGTGCCAGCAGTCGAGGGGGCTTGGAGAATGAGCAGTTCTTC
>TRBV18|TRBJ1-1|.|once
CASSPPSLGAATEAFF
TGTGCCAGCTCACCACCGAGTCTGGGGGCGGCCACTGAAGCTTTCTTT
>TRBV13|TRBJ2-5|TRBD1|.
CASSSRGRTGTQYF
TGTGCCAGCAGCTCCAGGGGGAGAACGGGAACCCAGTACTTC
>TRBV7-2|TRBJ1-1|.|once
CASSLGSFSVTEAFF
TGTGCCAGCAGCTTAGGCTCCTTTTCGGTGACTGAAGCTTTCTTT
>TRBV2|TRBJ1-1|TRBD1|.
CASSGQGGTEAFF
TGTGCCAGCAGCGGGCAGGGGGGGACTGAAGCTTTCTTT
>TRBV25-1|TRBJ1-5|TRBD1|few
CASSGQGRQPQHF
TGTGCCAGCAGTGGACAGGGCCGGCAGCCCCAGCATTTT
>TRBV6-6|TRBJ1-1|.|.
CASTLVGGDTEAFF
TGTGCCAGCACCCTTGTGGGGGGGGACACTGAAGCTTTCTTT
>TRBV11-2|TRBJ2-7|.|.
CASSLENPGDEQYF
TGTGCCAGCAGCTTAGAAAACCCAGGGGACGAGCAGTACTTC
>TRBV5-6|TRBJ2-2|.|.
CASSPIGREQIPGELFF
TGTGCCAGCAGCCCCATCGGCCGAGAGCAGATCCCCGGGGAGCTGTTTTTT
>TRBV30|TRBJ2-7|.|.
CAWNLGGTHEQYF
TGTGCCTGGAATCTAGGGGGAACCCACGAGCAGTACTTC
>TRBV6-1|TRBJ2-1|TRBD1|.
CASGTGVSYNEQFF
TGTGCCAGCGGAACAGGGGTATCCTACAATGAGCAGTTCTTC
>TRBV30|TRBJ2-2|TRBD1|.
CAWSWERTGTTGELFF
TGTGCCTGGAGTTGGGAGAGGACAGGGACAACCGGGGAGCTGTTTTTT
>TRBV5-6|TRBJ1-2|TRBD1|.
CASSRISGGASSYGYTF
TGTGCCAGCAGTCGTATTTCAGGGGGCGCTTCAAGCTATGGCTACACCTTC
>TRBV10-1|TRBJ1-4|.|.
CASSNDRDPRDLFF
TGCGCCAGCAGTAACGATCGGGACCCCCGGGATTTGTTTTTT
>TRBV13|TRBJ1-4|.|.
CASSLHGLEKLFF
TGTGCCAGCAGCCTACACGGCCTAGAAAAACTGTTTTTT
>TRBV7-7|TRBJ2-3|TRBD2|.
CASSKGLAGDTDTQYF
TGTGCTAGCAGCAAGGGACTAGCGGGGGACACAGATACGCAGTATTTT
>TRBV5-4|TRBJ2-1|.|.
CASSSVTSGSYNEQFF
TGTGCCAGCAGCTCAGTGACTAGTGGGTCCTACAATGAGCAGTTCTTC
>TRBV6-5|TRBJ1-2|.|.
CASMSGANYGYTF
TGTGCCAGCATGTCGGGAGCTAACTATGGCTACACCTTC
>TRBV5-1|TRBJ1-2|.|.
CASSSTYMPPRGYTF
TGCGCCAGCAGTTCCACCTATATGCCTCCTAGGGGCTACACCTTC
>TRBV28|TRBJ2-3|TRBD2|.
CASSSPGLAGGGYTQYF
TGTGCCAGCAGTTCCCCCGGACTAGCGGGGGGGGGATATACGCAGTATTTT
>TRBV29-1|TRBJ1-1|.|.
CSVHGTANTEAFF
TGCAGCGTTCATGGGACGGCGAACACTGAAGCTTTCTTT
>TRBV7-8|TRBJ1-5|.|.
CASSLEQSNQPQHF
TGTGCCAGCAGCTTAGAACAATCCAATCAGCCCCAGCATTTT
>TRBV7-2|TRBJ1-4|TRBD1|.
CASSFRGVNEKLFF
TGTGCCAGCAGCTTCAGGGGGGTTAATGAAAAACTGTTTTTT
>TRBV2|TRBJ1-1|.|.
CASKEEAEAFF
TGTGCCAGTAAGGAGGAGGCTGAAGCTTTCTTT
>TRBV11-2|TRBJ2-2|TRBD1|.
CASRPGGTGELFF
TGTGCCAGCAGACCAGGGGGCACCGGGGAGCTGTTTTTT